The 31 T cell receptor beta chains below come from one sample, sequenced in a study of vaccination effects on CD4 cells after COVID-19. The antigens these receptors bind are not known. On day 10 of culture, CD4+ T cells were separated out. BNT162b2 vaccine or mRNA-1273 vaccine was given to participants in two doses. The table came from immunoSEQ multiplex PCR; TCRdb's copy has only in-frame clones and leaves some out. The sample shows tens of thousands of clones, around 84% of them seen only once. The sample consisted of CD4+ T cells from PBMCs cultured without peptide, taken after COVID-19 vaccination. All receptors come from a human donor who received a COVID-19 vaccine.

J is TRBJ2-7 and V is TRBV19, with 10 bases aligning to TRBD1. Trimming took 4 bases from V and 6 from J; bases not matched to a gene: 9. CDR1 and CDR2 from the germline V gene are LNHDA and SQIVND (reference sequence). The CDR3 spans 15 residues. This CDR3 is CASSRGTGVPSEQYF. The CDR3 DNA sequence: TGTGCCAGTAGTAGGGGGACAGGGGTCCCTTCCGAGCAGTACTTC.

The chain links TRBV6-2 or TRBV6-3 to TRBJ1-1; D remains ambiguous. With 0 bases removed from V and 0 bases from J, the gap between germline ends came to 5 bases. Germline loops: CDR1 MNHEY, CDR2 SVGEGT. This CDR3 has 14 amino acids. CDR3 sequence reads: CASSYSSMNTEAFF. Written as DNA, the CDR3 is TGTGCCAGCAGTTACTCATCCATGAACACTGAAGCTTTCTTT.

J is TRBJ2-7 and V is TRBV5-4, with D perhaps TRBD2 (5 bases). V lost 0 bases and J lost 2, with 9 bases in between. The CDR3 is made up of 14 amino acids. From germline, CDR1 is SGHNT and CDR2 YYREEE (reference sequence). The CDR3 loop is CASSLGGLTYEQYF. The CDR3 coding sequence is TGTGCCAGCAGCTTGGGAGGGTTAACCTACGAGCAGTACTTC.

The V and J genes are TRBV4-2 and TRBJ2-3; the match to TRBD2 covers 8 bases. Germline CDR1 LGHNA, CDR2 YNFKEQ. V shed 3 bases, J shed 1 base, and the junction held 6 bases outside the gene matches. CDR3 length: 16 amino acids. This CDR3 reads CASSQSGSFGTDTQYF. In DNA, the CDR3 is TGTGCCAGCAGCCAGAGCGGGAGTTTCGGCACAGATACGCAGTATTTT.

The chain links TRBV19 to TRBJ2-7; TRBD2 matches at 8 bases. This CDR3 comprises 15 residues. Trimming removed 1 base from V and 1 base from J; junction bases left unmatched: 3. CDR1 and CDR2 from the germline V gene are LNHDA and SQIVND (reference sequence). In DNA, the CDR3 is TGTGCCAGTAGTATAGGTCGCGGGGGGTCCTACGAGCAGTACTTC. Amino acid sequence: CASSIGRGGSYEQYF.

This chain connects TRBV20-1 to TRBJ2-1; D not certain. Germline V gene data show CDR1 as DFQATT and CDR2 as SNEGSKA (reference sequence). Trimming removed 3 bases from V and 9 bases from J, with 9 bases in between. The CDR3 length is 11 residues. The CDR3 is CSASGNGEQFF. The CDR3 nucleotides are TGCAGTGCTAGTGGTAACGGTGAGCAGTTCTTC.

This clone has just a few counts. V gene TRBV4-2 combines with J gene TRBJ2-1; 12 bases fit TRBD2. Germline values: CDR1 LGHNA, CDR2 YNFKEQ. This CDR3 has 16 residues. V trimming: 4 bases; J trimming: 5 bases; junction bases outside the gene matches: 6. This CDR3 reads CASSLRLAGDNNEQFF. In DNA, the CDR3 is TGTGCCAGCAGCCTACGACTAGCGGGGGACAACAATGAGCAGTTCTTC.

The chain combines TRBV12-3 or TRBV12-4 with TRBJ1-2; no definite D call. The V gene lost 2 bases and the J gene lost 1 base, with 5 bases spanning the gap. The length of the CDR3 is 13 residues. The CDR3 nucleotides are TGTGCCAGCAGTTTAAGGAATAACTATGGCTACACCTTC. It is translated as CASSLRNNYGYTF.

The V gene is TRBV9, the J gene TRBJ1-6, with 10 bases identical to TRBD1. Trimming at V came to 2 bases and at J to 8 bases, leaving 7 bases not matched to a gene. This CDR3 region has 16 residues. Germline V lookup: CDR1 SGDLS, CDR2 YYNGEE. The DNA for the CDR3 is TGTGCCAGCAGCGTGGCGGTTGGGACAGGGGATTCACCCCTCCACTTT. Encoded protein: CASSVAVGTGDSPLHF. The full variable domain, in which reference TRBV9 and TRBJ1-6 provide the parts outside the CDR3, is DSGVTQTPKHLITATGQRVTLRCSPRSGDLSVYWYQQSLDQGLQFLIQYYNGEERAKGNILERFSAQQFPDLHSELNLSSLELGDSALYFCASSVAVGTGDSPLHFGNGTRLTVT.

This clone was counted a few times. CDR3 sequence reads: CASSLGASLGTEAFF. In nucleotides, the CDR3 is TGCGCCAGCAGCTTGGGCGCGTCACTGGGGACTGAAGCTTTCTTT. The V and J genes are TRBV5-1 and TRBJ1-1; D is uncertain. The CDR3 has 15 residues. Germline-derived CDR1 and CDR2 are SGHRS and YFSETQ. Trimming shortened V by 0 bases and J by 5 bases, and 14 bases separated the two germline ends.

The CDR3 DNA sequence: TGTGCCAGCAGTGTGATGGTGTCGGCAGGGGAAGAGACCCAGTACTTC. Translated, it gives CASSVMVSAGEETQYF. The chain carries TRBV6-1 and TRBJ2-5, with a possible D match to TRBD1 (6 bases). CDR1 and CDR2 (germline): MNHNS, SASEGT. The V and J ends lost 4 bases and 3 bases respectively, with 18 bases between them. There are 16 residues in the CDR3.

This clone showed up just once. This chain uses TRBV19 with TRBJ1-4; 7 positions agree with TRBD1. Trimming at V came to 5 bases and at J to 7 bases, leaving 4 bases not matched to a gene. The CDR3 has 13 residues. In germline, CDR1 is LNHDA, CDR2 SQIVND (reference sequence). In DNA, the CDR3 is TGTGCCAGTAGTGGGACAGTATTTGAAAAACTGTTTTTT. Translated: CASSGTVFEKLFF.

The rearrangement joins TRBV9 to TRBJ2-2; D gene uncertain. V gave up 3 bases and J gave up 2 bases, with 8 bases separating them. CDR1 and CDR2 (germline): SGDLS, YYNGEE. The CDR3 covers 14 residues. The CDR3 loop is CASSATVNTGELFF. DNA for the CDR3: TGTGCCAGCAGCGCCACAGTTAACACCGGGGAGCTGTTTTTT.

This clone was recorded a few times. The chain joins TRBV28 to TRBJ1-3; tentatively, D is TRBD1 (6 bases). The CDR3 length is 16 residues. V lost 5 bases to trimming and J lost 0 bases, with 14 bases between them. Germline V lookup: CDR1 MDHEN, CDR2 SYDVKM. DNA of the CDR3: TGTGCCAGCAGTCGGACAGACAGGACCTCTGGAAACACCATATATTTT. The encoded protein is CASSRTDRTSGNTIYF.

This clone was detected a few times. The chain has TRBV5-4 and TRBJ1-1; no definite D call. Germline V lookup: CDR1 SGHNT, CDR2 YYREEE (reference sequence). Trimming cost V 4 bases and J 1 base, with 11 bases left between them. The CDR3 totals 14 residues. In DNA, the CDR3 is TGTGCCAGCAGCGGAACGCACAGGAACACTGAAGCTTTCTTT. Translating it yields CASSGTHRNTEAFF.

This chain joins TRBV5-1 and TRBJ1-1; weak D call: TRBD1 (5 bases). V lost 4 bases, J lost 0 bases, and 10 bases lay in between. The CDR3 runs to 14 residues. Per the germline V gene, CDR1 is SGHRS and CDR2 is YFSETQ. The CDR3: CASSQGTLNTEAFF. Here the CDR3 DNA reads TGCGCCAGCAGCCAAGGGACCTTGAACACTGAAGCTTTCTTT.

This clone was detected a few times. The chain combines TRBV28 with TRBJ1-2, with 7 bases matching TRBD1. V shed 6 bases and J 2 bases; nucleotides not matched to a gene: 6. Germline V lookup: CDR1 MDHEN, CDR2 SYDVKM. The CDR3 sequence is 14 residues long. In nucleotides, the CDR3 is TGTGCCAGCAGACGAACAGGGGACAACTATGGCTACACCTTC. This gives the protein CASRRTGDNYGYTF.

The chain combines TRBV19 with TRBJ1-1, with 7 nucleotides matching TRBD1. Per the germline V gene, CDR1 is LNHDA and CDR2 is SQIVND (reference sequence). The length of the CDR3 is 14 residues. Losses at the gene ends were 5 bases for V and 1 base for J; bases not matched to a gene: 4. CDR3 DNA sequence: TGTGCCAGTAGTTATCAGGGGGGGAACACTGAAGCTTTCTTT. Amino acid sequence: CASSYQGGNTEAFF.

The V and J genes are TRBV27 and TRBJ1-1; no firm D call. This CDR3 contains 15 residues. V was clipped by 3 bases and J by 0 bases, with 11 bases between them. Looked up from germline, CDR1 is MNHEY and CDR2 is SMNVEV (reference sequence). CDR3 loop: CASSFNGGLNTEAFF. The CDR3 DNA reads as TGTGCCAGCAGTTTTAACGGAGGCTTGAACACTGAAGCTTTCTTT.

The CDR3 sequence: CASSEQTQYF. CDR3 in DNA: TGTGCCAGCTCCGAACAGACCCAGTACTTC. The J gene is TRBJ2-5, the V gene TRBV18; D remains unclear. The CDR3 extends over 10 amino acids. Deletions cut 6 bases from V and 6 bases from J, with 5 bases between. Germline-derived CDR1 and CDR2 are KGHSH and LQKENI.

This clone was seen a handful of times. The V gene is TRBV19, the J gene TRBJ1-3, with D perhaps matching TRBD1 (5 bases). The length of the CDR3 is 13 residues. Germline assignment: CDR1 LNHDA and CDR2 SQIVND (reference sequence). Trimming shortened V by 8 bases and J by 0 bases, and 8 bases separated the two germline ends. CDR3 nucleotide sequence: TGTGCCAGTCACAGGTTCTCTGGAAACACCATATATTTT. This codes for CASHRFSGNTIYF.

The chain carries TRBV11-3 and TRBJ2-7; D unresolved. CDR1 is SGHNT and CDR2 is YENEEA in the germline V gene. The germline V and J ends were trimmed by 2 bases and 9 bases, with 14 bases remaining between them. The CDR3 length is 13 residues. The CDR3 is CASSLYSTSAQYF. DNA for the CDR3: TGTGCCAGCAGCTTATATAGTACGTCGGCGCAGTACTTC. The complete variable domain, with remaining parts taken from reference TRBV11-3 and TRBJ2-7, reads EAGVVQSPRYKIIEKKQPVAFWCNPISGHNTLYWYLQNLGQGPELLIRYENEEAVDDSQLPKDRFSAERLKGVDSTLKIQPAELGDSAVYLCASSLYSTSAQYFGPGTRLTVT.

This rearrangement joins TRBV28 to TRBJ2-1; D is unresolved. CDR3 length: 12 amino acids. Germline V gene sequence: CDR1 MDHEN, CDR2 SYDVKM. The V end was cut by 4 bases, the J end by 15 bases, with 16 bases between. CDR3 nucleotides: TGTGCCAGCAGTTCTCTTGTCAGCTCGGGGTTCTTC. Translation: CASSSLVSSGFF.

This chain joins TRBV6-5 and TRBJ1-6, with 7 bases matching TRBD1. The CDR3 runs to 14 residues. V lost 6 bases, J lost 10 bases, and 9 bases stayed unmatched. Germline CDR1 is MNHEY and CDR2 is SVGAGI. As DNA, the CDR3 is TGTGCCAGCAGAGCCACAGGGGTACGATCACCCCTCCACTTT. It yields the protein CASRATGVRSPLHF.

CDR3 bases: TGTGCCAGCAGTTTAGGGGCGCAGGGCTACACCTTC. The encoded protein is CASSLGAQGYTF. V gene TRBV28 combines with J gene TRBJ1-2, with D perhaps TRBD1 (5 bases). Per germline, CDR1 MDHEN and CDR2 SYDVKM. There are 12 residues in the CDR3. Trimming shortened V by 2 bases and J by 8 bases, and 9 bases separated the two germline ends.

The rearrangement joins TRBV7-2 to TRBJ1-5, with 9 nucleotides matching TRBD1. The CDR3 consists of 15 residues. The trim removed 4 bases at V and 7 bases at J, leaving 8 bases unmatched. The germline CDR1 and CDR2 sequences are SGHTA and FQGNSA. Here the CDR3 reads CASSSRTGDMQPQHF. For the CDR3, the DNA is TGTGCCAGCAGCTCCCGGACAGGGGATATGCAGCCCCAGCATTTT.

The chain carries TRBV19 and TRBJ1-1; D is perhaps TRBD1 (5 bases). The CDR3 length is 13 residues. The germline gives CDR1 LNHDA, CDR2 SQIVND (reference sequence). Trimming shortened V by 3 bases and J by 1 base, and 6 bases separated the two germline ends. Here the CDR3 DNA reads TGTGCCAGTAGTATTGGGGGGAACACTGAAGCTTTCTTT. Translated: CASSIGGNTEAFF.

This clone appeared a single time. The chain links TRBV18 to TRBJ1-2, with unresolved D. The V gene lost 3 bases and the J gene lost 4 bases, with 9 bases spanning the gap. CDR1 and CDR2 (germline): KGHSH, LQKENI. The CDR3 covers 13 residues. In DNA, the CDR3 is TGTGCCAGCTCACCCGTCACGTCCTATGGCTACACCTTC. Amino acid sequence: CASSPVTSYGYTF. Based on the CDR3 plus reference TRBV18 and TRBJ1-2, the full variable domain is NAGVMQNPRHLVRRRGQEARLRCSPMKGHSHVYWYRQLPEEGLKFMVYLQKENIIDESGMPKERFSAEFPKEGPSILRIQQVVRGDSAAYFCASSPVTSYGYTFGSGTRLTVV.

The chain joins TRBV28 to TRBJ2-7, with D possibly matching TRBD1 (6 bases). CDR3 size: 18 residues. Per the germline V gene, CDR1 is MDHEN and CDR2 is SYDVKM. V lost 5 bases and J lost 2, with 25 bases in between. CDR3 DNA sequence: TGTGCCAGCAGTCCTTTCGGCCTCTCGGACAGTTCCACCTACGAGCAGTACTTC. This codes for CASSPFGLSDSSTYEQYF. The full variable domain, rest sourced from reference TRBV28 and TRBJ2-7, is DVKVTQSSRYLVKRTGEKVFLECVQDMDHENMFWYRQDPGLGLRLIYFSYDVKMKEKGDIPEGYSVSREKKERFSLILESASTNQTSMYLCASSPFGLSDSSTYEQYFGPGTRLTVT.

The rearrangement joins TRBV5-4 to TRBJ1-1; D remains unclear. The V gene's germline CDR1 is SGHNT and CDR2 YYREEE (reference sequence). With 0 bases removed from V and 2 bases from J, the gap between germline ends came to 11 bases. This CDR3 has 15 residues. The CDR3 region is CASSLVLSANTEAFF. The CDR3 coding sequence is TGTGCCAGCAGCTTGGTACTATCGGCTAACACTGAAGCTTTCTTT.

The chain has TRBV6-2 or TRBV6-3 and TRBJ1-5, with D maybe TRBD1 (5 bases). Germline loops: CDR1 MNHEY, CDR2 SVGEGT. The CDR3 sequence is 15 residues long. V lost 2 bases, J lost 4 bases, and 12 bases lay in between. CDR3 in amino acids: CASSYPGRGNQPQHF. The CDR3 nucleotides are TGTGCCAGCAGTTACCCGGGACGGGGGAATCAGCCCCAGCATTTT.